The present entry profiles one T cell receptor beta chain with its context. Its antigen is not known. Germline V gene lookup returns CDR1 MDHEN and CDR2 SYDVKM. CDR3 size: 13 residues. V lost 5 bases to trimming and J lost 0 bases, with 4 bases between them. The source of the sample is a study of shared clonotypes between healthy human individuals. Study findings and constraints: Across subsets, estimated richness was generally greater for naive than for memory populations.

The method was immunoSEQ multiplex PCR; TCRdb's version includes in-frame clones alone and lacks a portion of them. This sample carries around 600,000 clones, about 96% of them seen once, and the ten largest clones take around 0.06%. Input material: naive CD4+ T cells sorted from blood. Noted subset: CD45RA+ positively selected. V gene TRBV28 combines with J gene TRBJ1-4; D is ambiguous. The receptor's source is a young woman in good health. CDR3 loop: CASSRTTNEKLFF. CDR3 coding DNA: TGTGCCAGCAGTCGAACAACTAATGAAAAACTGTTTTTT.